The rows below give T cell receptor beta chains drawn from one sample of a study of PD-L1 blockade in urothelial cancer. Assay used: immunoSEQ multiplex PCR; TCRdb lists only in-frame clones, some missing. Of about 130,000 clones in the sample, roughly 82% were seen once. The input for sequencing was PBMCs, taken around atezolizumab (anti-PD-L1) treatment. The source is a man aged 45-60 years with urothelial cancer. CDR3s include the opening cysteine and the closing phenylalanine or tryptophan. The order of the fields is D gene, V gene, clone size, J gene, CDR3 protein, CDR3 DNA. The D gene is left open where the match is weak. Clone size is not always given. Where it is, it says once, few, many or a class for expanded clones.

NA,TRBV7-2,NA,TRBJ2-3,CASSLSRPQGTQYF,TGTGCCAGCAGCTTAAGCAGGCCGCAGGGTACGCAGTATTTT
NA,TRBV19,NA,TRBJ1-1,CASSPAYTEAFF,TGTGCCAGTAGTCCAGCGTACACTGAAGCTTTCTTT
NA,TRBV14,NA,TRBJ2-7,CASSQGLYEQYF,TGTGCCAGCAGCCAAGGACTCTACGAGCAGTACTTC
TRBD1,TRBV5-4,few,TRBJ1-6,CASSHGQELDSPLHF,TGTGCCAGCAGCCACGGACAGGAATTAGATTCACCCCTCCACTTT
NA,TRBV5-5,NA,TRBJ1-2,CASSLAGGLDYGYTF,TGTGCCAGCAGCTTGGCGGGGGGACTCGACTATGGCTACACCTTC
TRBD2,TRBV7-9,NA,TRBJ2-1,CASSLGHGRAAREQFF,TGTGCCAGCAGCTTAGGTCACGGGAGGGCAGCACGGGAGCAGTTCTTC
NA,TRBV7-3,once,TRBJ2-3,CASSSAGLTDTQYF,TGTGCCAGCAGCTCAGCGGGCCTCACAGATACGCAGTATTTT
NA,TRBV28,NA,TRBJ2-7,CASSNPPRAAYEQYF,TGTGCCAGCAGTAACCCCCCGAGGGCGGCCTACGAGCAGTACTTC
NA,TRBV20-1,NA,TRBJ2-1,CSARLLAEQFF,TGCAGTGCTAGATTGTTAGCGGAGCAGTTCTTC
NA,TRBV6-6,NA,TRBJ2-2,CASSYNGPSWAGELFF,TGTGCCAGCAGTTACAATGGGCCCAGCTGGGCCGGGGAGCTGTTTTTT
NA,TRBV29-1,NA,TRBJ2-7,CSVVQGPYEQYF,TGCAGCGTCGTACAGGGCCCCTACGAGCAGTACTTC
TRBD1,TRBV6-1,once,TRBJ1-5,CASRVDRAQPQHF,TGTGCCAGCAGAGTCGACAGGGCTCAGCCCCAGCATTTT
NA,TRBV6-5,NA,TRBJ2-7,CATLGSAAYEQYF,TGTGCCACCCTAGGTAGCGCGGCCTACGAGCAGTACTTC
TRBD2,TRBV11-2,NA,TRBJ2-1,CASSPSGSFFTYNEQFF,TGTGCCAGCAGCCCTAGCGGGAGTTTCTTCACCTACAATGAGCAGTTCTTC
NA,TRBV13,NA,TRBJ2-7,CASSFSADPSYEQYF,TGTGCCAGCAGCTTCTCAGCGGACCCTTCCTACGAGCAGTACTTC
NA,TRBV4-2,NA,TRBJ2-5,CASSQDRRETQYF,TGTGCCAGCAGCCAAGATAGGAGAGAGACCCAGTACTTC
TRBD2,TRBV9,NA,TRBJ2-1,CASSVSTSGGKYNEQFF,TGTGCCAGCAGCGTATCGACTAGCGGGGGTAAATACAATGAGCAGTTCTTC
NA,TRBV11-2,NA,TRBJ2-5,CASSLVHRPWEETQYF,TGTGCCAGCAGCTTAGTGCACAGGCCCTGGGAAGAGACCCAGTACTTC
NA,TRBV2,NA,TRBJ1-2,CASSGGGRVGYGYTF,TGTGCCAGCAGTGGTGGGGGCAGGGTCGGCTATGGCTACACCTTC
NA,TRBV9,NA,TRBJ2-7,CASSVDSYGYYEQYF,TGTGCCAGCAGCGTTGACTCATATGGGTACTACGAGCAGTACTTC
NA,TRBV19,NA,TRBJ1-2,CASSSRPTENGYTF,TGTGCCAGTAGCAGCCGACCGACTGAGAATGGCTACACCTTC
NA,TRBV5-4,NA,TRBJ2-6,CASSSQGSSGANVLTF,TGTGCCAGCAGCTCCCAGGGGTCGTCCGGGGCCAACGTCCTGACTTTC
TRBD1,TRBV27,NA,TRBJ1-6,CASSDHRGRKAPLHF,TGTGCCAGCAGTGACCACAGGGGGCGGAAGGCACCCCTCCACTTT
NA,TRBV14,NA,TRBJ2-7,CASSFFDEQYF,TGTGCCAGCAGTTTTTTCGACGAGCAGTACTTC
TRBD1,TRBV2,once,TRBJ1-1,CASRLRGQGTEAFF,TGTGCCAGCAGACTCAGGGGGCAGGGCACTGAAGCTTTCTTT
TRBD1,TRBV9,NA,TRBJ2-5,CASSDDRGFETQYF,TGTGCCAGCAGCGATGACAGGGGTTTTGAGACCCAGTACTTC
NA,TRBV29-1,NA,TRBJ2-1,CSGGARFINEQFF,TGCAGCGGGGGAGCTAGATTTATCAATGAGCAGTTCTTC
TRBD1,TRBV5-1,NA,TRBJ1-3,CASMGQGSSGNTIYF,TGCGCCAGCATGGGACAGGGGAGCTCTGGAAACACCATATATTTT
NA,TRBV6-1,NA,TRBJ1-5,CASRGWAGDHQPQHF,TGTGCCAGCAGGGGGTGGGCAGGGGATCATCAGCCCCAGCATTTT
TRBD1,TRBV10-3,NA,TRBJ1-1,CASGTGRYTEAFF,TGTGCCAGCGGGACAGGGCGATACACTGAAGCTTTCTTT
NA,TRBV5-4,NA,TRBJ2-7,CASSLGGYEQYF,TGTGCCAGCAGCTTGGGCGGTTACGAGCAGTACTTC
TRBD1,TRBV28,NA,TRBJ1-3,CASSSGTGVNTIYF,TGTGCCAGCAGTTCGGGGACAGGGGTTAACACCATATATTTT
NA,TRBV6-1,NA,TRBJ2-1,CASSEESSSWNEQFF,TGTGCCAGCAGTGAGGAGAGTTCCTCTTGGAATGAGCAGTTCTTC
TRBD2,TRBV6-1,NA,TRBJ2-7,CASTGSGGSYEQYF,TGTGCCAGCACAGGGTCGGGGGGGAGCTACGAGCAGTACTTC
NA,TRBV9,NA,TRBJ2-3,CASSLEVGSSTDTQYF,TGTGCCAGCAGCTTGGAGGTGGGTTCTAGCACAGATACGCAGTATTTT
TRBD1,TRBV28,NA,TRBJ1-2,CASTRLGQGATYGYTF,TGTGCCAGCACCCGCCTAGGACAGGGGGCTACATATGGCTACACCTTC
TRBD1,TRBV28,NA,TRBJ1-2,CASSSGTGQGYTF,TGTGCCAGCAGTTCCGGGACAGGGCAAGGCTACACCTTC
NA,TRBV9,NA,TRBJ2-5,CASSVAPGGTQYF,TGTGCCAGCAGCGTAGCCCCCGGCGGGACCCAGTACTTC
TRBD1,TRBV6-5,once,TRBJ1-2,CASSPGQGRGGYTF,TGTGCCAGCAGCCCCGGACAGGGGCGGGGTGGCTACACCTTC
TRBD1,TRBV19,NA,TRBJ2-1,CASKRSGQGKGNEQFF,TGTGCCAGTAAGAGAAGCGGACAGGGCAAGGGCAATGAGCAGTTCTTC
NA,TRBV7-9,NA,TRBJ2-3,CASGPGKVTDTQYF,TGTGCCAGCGGCCCCGGGAAGGTCACAGATACGCAGTATTTT
TRBD1,TRBV7-2,NA,TRBJ1-3,CASSSGTGRGENTIYF,TGTGCCAGCAGCTCAGGGACAGGGAGAGGAGAAAACACCATATATTTT
NA,TRBV7-3,NA,TRBJ2-1,CASSLTAENEQFF,TGTGCCAGCAGCTTGACAGCTGAGAATGAGCAGTTCTTC
TRBD2,TRBV5-1,NA,TRBJ2-2,CASNMGTSRNTGELFF,TGCGCCAGCAATATGGGGACTAGTCGAAACACCGGGGAGTTGTTTTTT
NA,TRBV19,NA,TRBJ1-6,CASSIGGGRNSPLHF,TGTGCCAGTAGTATAGGGGGGGGCCGAAATTCACCCCTCCACTTT
NA,TRBV10-3,NA,TRBJ2-7,CAISESVRVEYEQYF,TGTGCCATCAGTGAGTCGGTCAGGGTGGAGTACGAGCAGTACTTC
NA,TRBV18,NA,TRBJ2-1,CASSPAARGYNEQFF,TGTGCCAGCTCACCCGCGGCCCGGGGCTACAATGAGCAGTTCTTC